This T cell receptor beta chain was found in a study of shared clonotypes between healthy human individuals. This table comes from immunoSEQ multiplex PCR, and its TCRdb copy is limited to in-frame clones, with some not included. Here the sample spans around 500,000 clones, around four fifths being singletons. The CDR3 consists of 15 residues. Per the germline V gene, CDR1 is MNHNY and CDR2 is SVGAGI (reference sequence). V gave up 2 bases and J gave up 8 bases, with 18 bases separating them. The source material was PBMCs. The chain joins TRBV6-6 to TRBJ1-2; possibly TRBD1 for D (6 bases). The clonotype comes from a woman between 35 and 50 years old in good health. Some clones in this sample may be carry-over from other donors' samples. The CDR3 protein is CASSYDTTGWEGYTF. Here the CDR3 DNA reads TGTGCCAGCAGTTACGACACCACAGGGTGGGAAGGCTACACCTTC.